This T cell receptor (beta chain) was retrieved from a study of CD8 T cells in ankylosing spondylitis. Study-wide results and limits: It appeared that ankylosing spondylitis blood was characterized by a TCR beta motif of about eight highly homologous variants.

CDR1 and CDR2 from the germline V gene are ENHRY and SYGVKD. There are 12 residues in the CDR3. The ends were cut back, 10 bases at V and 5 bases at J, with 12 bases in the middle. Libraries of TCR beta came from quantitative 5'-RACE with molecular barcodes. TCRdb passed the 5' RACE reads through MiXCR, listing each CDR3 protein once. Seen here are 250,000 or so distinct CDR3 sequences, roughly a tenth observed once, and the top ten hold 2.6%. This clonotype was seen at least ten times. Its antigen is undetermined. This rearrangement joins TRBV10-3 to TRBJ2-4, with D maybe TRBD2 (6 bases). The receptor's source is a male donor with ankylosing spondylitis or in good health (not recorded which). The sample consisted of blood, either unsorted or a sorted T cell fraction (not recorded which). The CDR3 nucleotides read TGTGCCACCGGAGGGCGAGAAAACATTCAGTACTTC. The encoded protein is CATGGRENIQYF.